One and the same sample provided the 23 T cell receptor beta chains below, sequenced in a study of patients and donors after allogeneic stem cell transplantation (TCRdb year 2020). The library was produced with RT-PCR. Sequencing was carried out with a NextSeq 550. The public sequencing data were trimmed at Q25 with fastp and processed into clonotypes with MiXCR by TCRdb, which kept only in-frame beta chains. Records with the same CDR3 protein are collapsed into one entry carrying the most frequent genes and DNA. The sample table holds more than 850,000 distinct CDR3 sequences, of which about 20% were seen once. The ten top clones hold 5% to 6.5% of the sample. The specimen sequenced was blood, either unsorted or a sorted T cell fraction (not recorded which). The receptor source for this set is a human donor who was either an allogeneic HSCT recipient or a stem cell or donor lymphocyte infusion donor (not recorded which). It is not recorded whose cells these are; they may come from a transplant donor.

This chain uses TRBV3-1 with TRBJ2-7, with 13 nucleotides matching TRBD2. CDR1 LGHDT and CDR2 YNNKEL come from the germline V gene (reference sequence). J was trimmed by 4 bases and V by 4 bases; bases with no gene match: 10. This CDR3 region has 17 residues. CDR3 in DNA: TGTGCCAGCAGCCTAGGACTAGCGGGAGTTAGAGGGTACGAGCAGTACTTC. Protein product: CASSLGLAGVRGYEQYF.

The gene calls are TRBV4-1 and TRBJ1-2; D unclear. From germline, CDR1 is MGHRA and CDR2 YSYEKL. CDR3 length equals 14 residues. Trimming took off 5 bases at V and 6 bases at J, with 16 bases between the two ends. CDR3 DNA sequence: TGCGCCAGCAGCGCCCCCCTGGGAAGTAATGGCTACACCTTC. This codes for CASSAPLGSNGYTF.

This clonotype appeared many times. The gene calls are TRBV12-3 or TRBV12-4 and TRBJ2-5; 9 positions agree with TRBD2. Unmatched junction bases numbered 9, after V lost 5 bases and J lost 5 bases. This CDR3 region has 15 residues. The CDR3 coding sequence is TGTGCCAGCAGTAGCATTAGCGGGAGAGGGGAGACCCAGTACTTC. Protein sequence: CASSSISGRGETQYF.

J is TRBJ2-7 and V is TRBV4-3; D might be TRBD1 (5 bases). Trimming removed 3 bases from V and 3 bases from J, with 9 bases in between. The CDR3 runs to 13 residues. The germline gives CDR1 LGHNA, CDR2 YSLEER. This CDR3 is CASSQGPFYEQYF. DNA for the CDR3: TGCGCCAGCAGCCAGGGGCCGTTCTACGAGCAGTACTTC.

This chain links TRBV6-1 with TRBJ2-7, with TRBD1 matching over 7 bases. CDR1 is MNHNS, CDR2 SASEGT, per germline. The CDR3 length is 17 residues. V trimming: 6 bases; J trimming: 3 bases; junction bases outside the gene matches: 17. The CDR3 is CASSLILAGTACYEQYF. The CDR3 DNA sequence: TGTGCCAGCAGCCTCATCTTGGCCGGGACAGCTTGCTACGAGCAGTACTTC.

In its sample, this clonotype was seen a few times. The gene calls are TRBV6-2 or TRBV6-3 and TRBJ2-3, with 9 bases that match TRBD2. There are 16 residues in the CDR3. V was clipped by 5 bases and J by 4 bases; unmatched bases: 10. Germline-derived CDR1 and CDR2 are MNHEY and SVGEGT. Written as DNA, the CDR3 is TGTGCCAGCAGTCTTCGGACTAGCGTGGGTCCAGATACGCAGTATTTT. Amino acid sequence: CASSLRTSVGPDTQYF.

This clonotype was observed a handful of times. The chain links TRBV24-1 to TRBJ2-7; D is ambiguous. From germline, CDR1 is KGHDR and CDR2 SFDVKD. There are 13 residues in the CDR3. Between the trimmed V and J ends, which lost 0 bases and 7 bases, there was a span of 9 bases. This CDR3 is CATSDLPSSEQYF. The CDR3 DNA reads TGTGCCACCAGTGATTTGCCTTCGAGTGAGCAGTACTTC.

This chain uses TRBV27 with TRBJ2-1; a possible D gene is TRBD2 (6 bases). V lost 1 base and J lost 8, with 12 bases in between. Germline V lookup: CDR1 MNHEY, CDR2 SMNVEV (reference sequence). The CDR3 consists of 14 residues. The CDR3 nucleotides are TGTGCCAGCAGTTTATTTGGCCGGGAGCATGAGCAGTTCTTC. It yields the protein CASSLFGREHEQFF.

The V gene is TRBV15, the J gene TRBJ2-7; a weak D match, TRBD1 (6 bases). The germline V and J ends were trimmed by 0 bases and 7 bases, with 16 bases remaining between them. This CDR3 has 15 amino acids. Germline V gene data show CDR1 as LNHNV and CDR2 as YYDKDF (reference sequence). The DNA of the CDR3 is TGTGCCACCAGCAGAGAGAGCAGGGGTCGAGGAGAGCAGTACTTC. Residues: CATSRESRGRGEQYF.

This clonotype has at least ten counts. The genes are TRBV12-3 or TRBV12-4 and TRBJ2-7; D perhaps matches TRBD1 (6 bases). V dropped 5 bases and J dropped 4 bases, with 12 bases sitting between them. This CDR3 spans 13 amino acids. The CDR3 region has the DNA TGTGCCAGCAGTCCTATCGGACAGTACGAGCAGTACTTC. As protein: CASSPIGQYEQYF.

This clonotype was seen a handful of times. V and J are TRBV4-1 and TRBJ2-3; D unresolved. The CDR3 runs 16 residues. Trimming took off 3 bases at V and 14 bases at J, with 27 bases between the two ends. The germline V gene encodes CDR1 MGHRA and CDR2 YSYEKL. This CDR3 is CASSHRSSSSPYIRYF. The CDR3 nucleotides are TGCGCCAGCAGCCATCGGTCGTCTAGTTCGCCCTACATTCGGTATTTT.

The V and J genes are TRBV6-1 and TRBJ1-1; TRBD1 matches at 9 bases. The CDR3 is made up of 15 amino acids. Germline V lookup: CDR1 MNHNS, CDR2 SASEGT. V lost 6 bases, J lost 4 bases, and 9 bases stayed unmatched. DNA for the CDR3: TGTGCCAGCAGGGGACAGGGCGGAGGGAGCACTGAAGCTTTCTTT. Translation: CASRGQGGGSTEAFF.

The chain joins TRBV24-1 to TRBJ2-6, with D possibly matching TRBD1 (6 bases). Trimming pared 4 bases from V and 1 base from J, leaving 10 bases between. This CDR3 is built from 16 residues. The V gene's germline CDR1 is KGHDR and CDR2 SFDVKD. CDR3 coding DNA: TGTGCCACCAGTGACCAGGGGATTTCTGGGGCCAACGTCCTGACTTTC. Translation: CATSDQGISGANVLTF.

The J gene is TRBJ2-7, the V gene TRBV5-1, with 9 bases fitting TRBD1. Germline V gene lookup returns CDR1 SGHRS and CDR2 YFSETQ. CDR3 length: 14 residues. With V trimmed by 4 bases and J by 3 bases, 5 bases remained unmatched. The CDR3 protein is CASSIRQGGYEQYF. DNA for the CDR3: TGCGCCAGCAGCATCCGACAGGGGGGCTACGAGCAGTACTTC.

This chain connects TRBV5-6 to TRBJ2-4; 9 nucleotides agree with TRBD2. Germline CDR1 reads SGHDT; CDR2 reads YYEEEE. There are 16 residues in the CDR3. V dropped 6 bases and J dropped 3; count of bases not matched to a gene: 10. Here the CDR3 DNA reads TGTGCCAGCAACAACCGACTAGCGGAGCGCAAAAACATTCAGTACTTC. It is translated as CASNNRLAERKNIQYF. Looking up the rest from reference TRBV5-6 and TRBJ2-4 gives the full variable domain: DAGVTQSPTHLIKTRGQQVTLRCSPKSGHDTVSWYQQALGQGPQFIFQYYEEEERQRGNFPDRFSGHQFPNYSSELNVNALLLGDSALYLCASNNRLAERKNIQYFGAGTRLSVL.

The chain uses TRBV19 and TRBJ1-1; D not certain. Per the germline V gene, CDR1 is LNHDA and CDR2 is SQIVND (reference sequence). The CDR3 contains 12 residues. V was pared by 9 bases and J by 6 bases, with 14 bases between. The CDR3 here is CASRTAKAEAFF. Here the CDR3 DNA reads TGTGCCAGCCGAACTGCCAAGGCTGAAGCTTTCTTT.

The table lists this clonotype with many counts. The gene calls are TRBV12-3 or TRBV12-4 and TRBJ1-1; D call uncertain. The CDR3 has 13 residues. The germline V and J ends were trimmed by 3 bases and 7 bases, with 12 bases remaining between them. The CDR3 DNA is TGTGCCAGCAGTTTGGTTTCCCCCCGTGAAGCTTTCTTT. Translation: CASSLVSPREAFF.

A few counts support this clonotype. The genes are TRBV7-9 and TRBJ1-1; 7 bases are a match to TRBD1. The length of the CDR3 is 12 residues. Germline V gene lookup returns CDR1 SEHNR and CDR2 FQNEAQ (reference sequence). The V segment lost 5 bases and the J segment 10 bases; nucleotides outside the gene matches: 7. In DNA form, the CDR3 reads TGTGCCAGCAGCGCTAGACAGGGCGGAGCTTTCTTT. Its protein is CASSARQGGAFF.

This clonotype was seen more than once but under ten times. The CDR3 DNA sequence: TGTGCCAGCAGCTACTTTTGGGGGGAGGGCGCCAATGAGCAGTTCTTC. Translated: CASSYFWGEGANEQFF. This sequence joins TRBV12-3 or TRBV12-4 and TRBJ2-1, with 7 bases aligning to TRBD2. V lost 6 bases to trimming and J lost 6 bases; unmatched junction nucleotides: 14. The CDR3 consists of 16 residues.

The CDR3 region is CSVYLRGEQYF. The CDR3 DNA reads TGCAGCGTTTACCTTAGAGGCGAGCAGTACTTC. J is TRBJ2-7 and V is TRBV29-1; D is unresolved. The CDR3 is 11 residues long. Germline CDR1 reads SQVTM; CDR2 reads ANQGSEA. V gave up 5 bases and J gave up 6 bases, with 11 bases separating them.

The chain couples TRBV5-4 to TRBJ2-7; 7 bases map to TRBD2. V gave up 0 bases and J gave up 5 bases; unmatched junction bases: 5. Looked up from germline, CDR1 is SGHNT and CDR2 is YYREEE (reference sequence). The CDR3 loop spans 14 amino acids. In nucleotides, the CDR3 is TGTGCCAGCAGCTTGGTCGGGGGGAGCGACGAGCAGTACTTC. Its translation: CASSLVGGSDEQYF.

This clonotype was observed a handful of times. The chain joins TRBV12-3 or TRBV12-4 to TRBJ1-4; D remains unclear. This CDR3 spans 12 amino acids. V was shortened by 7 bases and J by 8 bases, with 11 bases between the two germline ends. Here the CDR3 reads CASTLWGEKLFF. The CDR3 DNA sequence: TGTGCCAGCACCCTCTGGGGAGAAAAACTGTTTTTT.

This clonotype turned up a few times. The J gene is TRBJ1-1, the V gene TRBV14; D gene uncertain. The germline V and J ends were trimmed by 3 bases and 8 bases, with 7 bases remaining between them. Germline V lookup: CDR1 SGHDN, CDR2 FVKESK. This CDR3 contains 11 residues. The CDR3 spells CASSHGVEAFF. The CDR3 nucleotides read TGTGCCAGCAGCCACGGGGTGGAAGCTTTCTTT.